The following is a T cell receptor beta chain sequence with its context. Clones were read by immunoSEQ multiplex PCR, and TCRdb kept only the in-frame ones, dropping some. The sample has roughly 30,000 clones, around 86% seen once. The sample originates from a study of preoperative IRX-2 immunotherapy in early breast cancer. This sample's treatment: preoperative locoregional IRX-2 cytokine immunotherapy. Patients received preoperative, locoregional IRX-2 cytokine immunotherapy in a phase Ib study. This CDR3 spans 13 amino acids. This TCR was recovered from a human donor with breast cancer. The sample was lymph node tissue, taken from a patient treated with IRX-2 immunotherapy. The chain recombines TRBV1 with TRBJ2-2; TRBD1, as called in the table, went unchecked against the DNA. TRBV1 is given as a pseudogene. CDR3 in amino acids: CASSQHFTGELFF. The CDR3 DNA is TGCGCCAGCAGCCAACATTTCACCGGGGAGCTGTTTTTT.